This T cell receptor beta chain was sequenced in a study of persistence of HIV-infected CD4 T cells (dated by TCRdb to 2019 to 2021). As for the study more broadly: The median time participants had been on suppressive ART was approximately eight years. Peripheral blood samples of up to roughly 180 mL were taken at multiple time points, with the exception of two participants who underwent leukapheresis at a single time point. Anti-CD3/anti-CD28 stimulation activated a higher proportion of cells, with a lower memory fraction, than antigen stimulation. CMV- and HIV-1 Gag-responding CD4+ T cells were isolated from ART-treated individuals so that antigen-driven clonal expansion of HIV-1-infected cells could be examined. The clonality of all cells in each sorted population was assessed by TCRbeta sequencing, whereas the clonality of infected cells was assessed by proviral sequencing. For the TCR cluster analysis across participants, under 10 participants were included for CMV and over 5 participants for Gag. Study-wide findings and limitations: Few individuals were included in the study, and only a limited range of antigens was tested. Antigen-responding cells were enriched for expanded CDR3beta sequences that were degenerate, which suggests that CD4+ responses to CMV and Gag underwent convergent selection. Significantly lower TCRbeta richness was observed in CMV- and Gag-responding cells than in anti-CD3/anti-CD28-responding cells, and higher oligoclonality was observed in CMV-responding cells than in CD3/CD28-stimulated and Gag-responding cells. Restriction of bulk TCR analyses to the rare CMV-responding cells that actually carried HIV-1 proviruses was not possible. Within the same sorted populations, how oligoclonal the TCRs were correlated with how oligoclonal the proviruses were.

The treatment or condition label here, explained by the study, means: suppressive antiretroviral therapy. As a nonspecific positive control representing the CD4+ T cell repertoire, the cells were stimulated with anti-CD3/anti-CD28 magnetic beads. Responding CD4+ T cells were sorted by upregulation of both CD40 ligand and CD69. Participants were HIV-1-infected adults who started suppressive ART during chronic infection. For at least 4 years, the participants' plasma HIV-1 RNA had been undetectable, below 50 copies/mL. To be included, participants needed a CD4+ T cell count above 400 cells/uL and a positive CMV serology. Before stimulation, PBMCs were isolated using density centrifugation and then depleted of CD8+ T cells. For around 19 hours, the CD8-depleted PBMCs were stimulated with anti-CD28/CD49d costimulation, a CD40-blocking antibody, and enfuvirtide to prevent new infections. Sorting was done on either a Beckman Coulter MoFlo Legacy or an XDP sorter, and propidium iodide was used to exclude dead cells. For samples with more than one million cells, genomic DNA was extracted with the QIAamp DNA Mini Kit, and for all other samples the Quick-DNA Microprep Kit was used.

V loses 4 bases at its end and J loses 3 bases; junction bases beyond the gene matches: 8. CDR1 KGHDR and CDR2 SFDVKD are derived from the germline V gene. Counted from cysteine to phenylalanine, this CDR3 has 16 amino acids. The entry retains the CDR3 DNA only, 48 bases that are in frame from base 1. The immunoSEQ hsTCRB assay version 4, run in survey mode, was used to sequence TCRbeta repertoires from genomic DNA. For TCRbeta sequencing, genomic DNA was diluted to roughly 10 ng/uL, and up to about 1 ug was used per sample. Concerning the study's data processing: TCRbeta data analysis was done in ImmunoSeq Analyzer 3.0, and diversity was calculated on productive nucleotide rearrangements. Lower-bound TCR diversity was estimated with the improved Chao index, and clonality with the Gini coefficient using the Immunarch R package. Nucleotide rearrangements that differed but encoded the same CDR3beta amino acid sequence were counted as separate clonotypes. Differential abundance analysis identified TCRbeta sequences significantly enriched in antigen-responding cells relative to anti-CD3/anti-CD28-activated cells. Using predicted peptide-MHC specificity as the basis, GLIPH2 grouped TCRs into clusters, both for each participant individually and for the merged data sets that combined participants. Entries here come from immuneACCESS through TCRdb and include only in-frame sequences with V and J called. Some clones fail to appear in such tables; in the studies checked, an unresolved V gene covers under half of the shortfall, and the cause of the remainder is unknown. Clone size and the V and J calls come from that table; the DNA yielded D and trimming. The sample table lists tens of thousands of clones, 85% to 90% of them with a count of one. Clones ranked in the top ten supply more than 2.5% of the sample.

Comments on this clone: No antigen is known for it. Base-call qualities are not available, and no considerably larger clone is one nucleotide away.

Recombination connected TRBV24-1 to TRBJ1-5, and TRBD1 aligns with 7 junction nucleotides. This receptor was obtained from an adult woman with HIV who was CMV-seropositive. Sequenced here: CD4+ T cells sorted from PBMCs after approximately 19-hour stimulation, sampled from a patient who received antiretroviral therapy. Taken with the paper, the label for cell subset or site translates to: CD40L+CD69+ CD4 T cells responding to anti-CD3/anti-CD28 beads, representing the overall repertoire. The DNA sequence follows: TGTGCCACCAGTGACCCGACACAGGGGAACAATCAGCCCCAGCATTTT. This yields the protein CATSDPTQGNNQPQHF.